These 17 T cell receptor beta chains share one sample of origin, sequenced in a study of T cell repertoires in cytomegalovirus infection. Via MiXCR, TCRdb re-called the reads, giving one row per CDR3 protein. In the table there are about 400,000 distinct CDR3 sequences, nearly 35% of which are singletons. Their cognate antigens are unknown. The source material was cultured PBMCs, sampled from culture after CMV antigen stimulation. These receptors were obtained from a human donor in good health (CMV status not recorded). Some clones in this sample may be carry-over from other donors' samples.

V and J are TRBV7-2 and TRBJ2-3; 7 nucleotides line up with TRBD1. CDR1 and CDR2 from the germline V gene are SGHTA and FQGNSA. The V and J ends lost 1 base and 6 bases, in that order; junction bases with no gene match: 4. The CDR3 loop spans 14 amino acids. The CDR3 nucleotides are TGTGCCAGCAGCTTAGGGACAGGCCACGATACGCAGTATTTT. The encoded protein is CASSLGTGHDTQYF. Complete variable domain (other parts from reference TRBV7-2 and TRBJ2-3): GAGVSQSPSNKVTEKGKDVELRCDPISGHTALYWYRQSLGQGLEFLIYFQGNSAPDKSGLPSDRFSAERTGGSVSTLTIQRTQQEDSAVYLCASSLGTGHDTQYFGPGTRLTVL.

Of note for this clonotype: At one boundary the junction diverges from the germline segment, which might be a read error. The V call is TRBV10-3, the J call TRBJ1-1; D unclear. Germline values: CDR1 ENHRY, CDR2 SYGVKD. CDR3 length: 14 amino acids. CDR3: CAISDANGNTEVFF. The CDR3 DNA sequence: TGTGCCATCAGTGACGCAAACGGGAACACTGAAGTTTTCTTT.

This clonotype was counted many times. CDR3 in amino acids: CASSPDPSAKNIQYF. The CDR3 DNA sequence: TGTGCCAGCAGTCCGGATCCGTCGGCCAAAAACATTCAGTACTTC. The rearrangement uses TRBV7-2 and TRBJ2-4; D is uncertain. CDR3 length: 15 amino acids. The germline V gene encodes CDR1 SGHTA and CDR2 FQGNSA. Trimming cost V 6 bases and J 1 base, with 13 bases left between them.

V is TRBV19 and J is TRBJ1-1; D is undetermined. The germline V gene has CDR1 LNHDA and CDR2 SQIVND (reference sequence). V lost 6 bases and J 1 base, leaving 9 bases between the germline ends. This CDR3 is 13 amino acids long. The CDR3: CASSLSQNTEAFF. Written as DNA, the CDR3 is TGTGCCAGTAGCCTTTCACAGAACACTGAAGCTTTCTTT.

This clonotype was found once. The CDR3 region has the DNA TGTGCCACCAGCAGAGATCTGGGCACTGAAGCTTTCTTT. This translates into CATSRDLGTEAFF. This sequence joins TRBV15 and TRBJ1-1; no reliable D call. The germline V gene has CDR1 LNHNV and CDR2 YYDKDF (reference sequence). Trimming shortened V by 0 bases and J by 4 bases, and 6 bases separated the two germline ends. The CDR3 loop spans 13 amino acids.

CDR3 DNA sequence: TGCAGTGCTCCCAGAGGACAGGGAATGAGATCACCCCTCCACTTT. Protein: CSAPRGQGMRSPLHF. This chain connects TRBV20-1 to TRBJ1-6, with TRBD1 identical over 8 bases. V was clipped by 5 bases and J by 10 bases; unmatched bases: 13. The CDR3 runs 15 residues. Germline lookup yields CDR1 DFQATT and CDR2 SNEGSKA (reference sequence).

This clonotype was seen a handful of times. The rearrangement links TRBV19 to TRBJ2-3; no reliable D call. V lost 6 bases and J 0 bases, leaving 13 bases between the germline ends. The CDR3 has 15 residues. CDR1 is LNHDA and CDR2 is SQIVND in the germline V gene (reference sequence). The chain's CDR3 is CASSHPLGSTDTQYF. The CDR3 DNA reads TGTGCCAGTAGCCACCCTCTAGGGAGCACAGATACGCAGTATTTT.

This clonotype has more than one count but fewer than ten. The rearrangement links TRBV11-2 to TRBJ2-1, with D possibly matching TRBD2 (6 bases). The CDR3 is 15 residues long. Germline lookup yields CDR1 SGHAT and CDR2 FQNNGV. The V and J ends lost 3 bases and 7 bases respectively, with 16 bases between them. CDR3 DNA: TGTGCCAGCAGCTTCGGGGTTAGCGGTTTGAATGAGCAGTTCTTC. Protein: CASSFGVSGLNEQFF.

The genes are TRBV12-3 or TRBV12-4 and TRBJ2-2; maybe TRBD1 (6 bases). The CDR3 extends over 12 amino acids. V dropped 6 bases and J dropped 7 bases, with 9 bases sitting between them. The CDR3 DNA reads as TGTGCCAGCAGACAGGGAATCGGGGAGCTGTTTTTT. Residues: CASRQGIGELFF.

This sequence joins TRBV19 and TRBJ1-5; D ambiguous. Deletions cut 4 bases from V and 2 bases from J, with 21 bases between. This CDR3 comprises 18 residues. CDR1 LNHDA and CDR2 SQIVND come from the germline V gene (reference sequence). The CDR3 region is CASSNLGSRRSGNQPQHF. CDR3 DNA sequence: TGTGCCAGTAGTAATCTGGGTAGCCGGAGGTCGGGCAATCAGCCCCAGCATTTT.

In its sample, this clonotype was seen a few times. The CDR3 coding sequence is TGCGCCAGCAGCCTCGGAGCGGGAGGGCCTAACGAGCAGTACTTC. Translation: CASSLGAGGPNEQYF. The chain combines TRBV4-3 with TRBJ2-7; 10 nucleotides line up with TRBD2. The trim removed 4 bases at V and 5 bases at J, leaving 8 bases unmatched. The CDR3 runs 15 residues. From germline, CDR1 is LGHNA and CDR2 YSLEER.

The sample holds a few counts of this clonotype. The chain employs TRBV7-8 and TRBJ2-6, with D maybe TRBD2 (6 bases). Per germline, CDR1 SGHVS and CDR2 FQNEAQ. This CDR3 has 20 residues. V was trimmed by 5 bases and J by 0 bases, leaving 23 bases between them. The CDR3 sequence: CASSPHHPGTYSSGANVLTF. Written as DNA, the CDR3 is TGTGCCAGCAGCCCCCACCATCCCGGGACTTACAGCTCTGGGGCCAACGTCCTGACTTTC.

CDR3 residues: CAISGLAGADEQFF. In DNA form, the CDR3 reads TGTGCCATCAGTGGACTAGCGGGAGCCGATGAGCAGTTCTTC. This chain uses TRBV10-3 with TRBJ2-1, with 12 bases matching TRBD2. The CDR3 sequence is 14 residues long. Germline CDR1 and CDR2: ENHRY and SYGVKD. V was clipped by 4 bases and J by 8 bases; unmatched bases: 3.

This clonotype was picked up a small number of times. V is TRBV2 and J is TRBJ1-5; perhaps TRBD1 as D (5 bases). V was cut by 3 bases and J by 4 bases, with 13 bases left in between. The length of the CDR3 is 15 residues. Germline CDR1 reads SNHLY; CDR2 reads FYNNEI. This chain's CDR3 is CASSEWQGENQPQHF. In DNA form, the CDR3 reads TGTGCCAGCAGTGAGTGGCAGGGAGAAAATCAGCCCCAGCATTTT.

This rearrangement joins TRBV5-5 to TRBJ2-1; D unresolved. With 4 bases removed from V and 6 bases from J, the gap between germline ends came to 14 bases. The CDR3 contains 14 residues. CDR1 and CDR2 (germline): SGHKS, YYEKEE (reference sequence). The CDR3 region has the DNA TGTGCCAGCAGCCCCACGGCTCCTCGCAATGAGCAGTTCTTC. It translates to CASSPTAPRNEQFF.

This chain links TRBV7-2 with TRBJ2-5; 9 nucleotides agree with TRBD2. Germline loops: CDR1 SGHTA, CDR2 FQGNSA. The CDR3 spans 15 residues. V gave up 5 bases and J gave up 3 bases; unmatched junction bases: 7. The CDR3 sequence: CASSRGGGREETQYF. The CDR3 coding sequence is TGTGCCAGCAGCAGAGGAGGCGGGAGGGAAGAGACCCAGTACTTC. The whole variable domain, filled in from reference TRBV7-2 and TRBJ2-5, reads GAGVSQSPSNKVTEKGKDVELRCDPISGHTALYWYRQSLGQGLEFLIYFQGNSAPDKSGLPSDRFSAERTGGSVSTLTIQRTQQEDSAVYLCASSRGGGREETQYFGPGTRLLVL.

J is TRBJ2-3 and V is TRBV12-5, with 10 bases fitting TRBD1. The CDR3 totals 14 residues. Germline V gene data show CDR1 as LGHNT and CDR2 as FRNRAP. The J segment lost 5 bases and the V segment lost 6 bases, leaving 5 bases of the junction unmatched. This CDR3 reads CASGRQGAEDTQYF. DNA of the CDR3: TGTGCTAGTGGGCGACAGGGGGCTGAAGATACGCAGTATTTT.